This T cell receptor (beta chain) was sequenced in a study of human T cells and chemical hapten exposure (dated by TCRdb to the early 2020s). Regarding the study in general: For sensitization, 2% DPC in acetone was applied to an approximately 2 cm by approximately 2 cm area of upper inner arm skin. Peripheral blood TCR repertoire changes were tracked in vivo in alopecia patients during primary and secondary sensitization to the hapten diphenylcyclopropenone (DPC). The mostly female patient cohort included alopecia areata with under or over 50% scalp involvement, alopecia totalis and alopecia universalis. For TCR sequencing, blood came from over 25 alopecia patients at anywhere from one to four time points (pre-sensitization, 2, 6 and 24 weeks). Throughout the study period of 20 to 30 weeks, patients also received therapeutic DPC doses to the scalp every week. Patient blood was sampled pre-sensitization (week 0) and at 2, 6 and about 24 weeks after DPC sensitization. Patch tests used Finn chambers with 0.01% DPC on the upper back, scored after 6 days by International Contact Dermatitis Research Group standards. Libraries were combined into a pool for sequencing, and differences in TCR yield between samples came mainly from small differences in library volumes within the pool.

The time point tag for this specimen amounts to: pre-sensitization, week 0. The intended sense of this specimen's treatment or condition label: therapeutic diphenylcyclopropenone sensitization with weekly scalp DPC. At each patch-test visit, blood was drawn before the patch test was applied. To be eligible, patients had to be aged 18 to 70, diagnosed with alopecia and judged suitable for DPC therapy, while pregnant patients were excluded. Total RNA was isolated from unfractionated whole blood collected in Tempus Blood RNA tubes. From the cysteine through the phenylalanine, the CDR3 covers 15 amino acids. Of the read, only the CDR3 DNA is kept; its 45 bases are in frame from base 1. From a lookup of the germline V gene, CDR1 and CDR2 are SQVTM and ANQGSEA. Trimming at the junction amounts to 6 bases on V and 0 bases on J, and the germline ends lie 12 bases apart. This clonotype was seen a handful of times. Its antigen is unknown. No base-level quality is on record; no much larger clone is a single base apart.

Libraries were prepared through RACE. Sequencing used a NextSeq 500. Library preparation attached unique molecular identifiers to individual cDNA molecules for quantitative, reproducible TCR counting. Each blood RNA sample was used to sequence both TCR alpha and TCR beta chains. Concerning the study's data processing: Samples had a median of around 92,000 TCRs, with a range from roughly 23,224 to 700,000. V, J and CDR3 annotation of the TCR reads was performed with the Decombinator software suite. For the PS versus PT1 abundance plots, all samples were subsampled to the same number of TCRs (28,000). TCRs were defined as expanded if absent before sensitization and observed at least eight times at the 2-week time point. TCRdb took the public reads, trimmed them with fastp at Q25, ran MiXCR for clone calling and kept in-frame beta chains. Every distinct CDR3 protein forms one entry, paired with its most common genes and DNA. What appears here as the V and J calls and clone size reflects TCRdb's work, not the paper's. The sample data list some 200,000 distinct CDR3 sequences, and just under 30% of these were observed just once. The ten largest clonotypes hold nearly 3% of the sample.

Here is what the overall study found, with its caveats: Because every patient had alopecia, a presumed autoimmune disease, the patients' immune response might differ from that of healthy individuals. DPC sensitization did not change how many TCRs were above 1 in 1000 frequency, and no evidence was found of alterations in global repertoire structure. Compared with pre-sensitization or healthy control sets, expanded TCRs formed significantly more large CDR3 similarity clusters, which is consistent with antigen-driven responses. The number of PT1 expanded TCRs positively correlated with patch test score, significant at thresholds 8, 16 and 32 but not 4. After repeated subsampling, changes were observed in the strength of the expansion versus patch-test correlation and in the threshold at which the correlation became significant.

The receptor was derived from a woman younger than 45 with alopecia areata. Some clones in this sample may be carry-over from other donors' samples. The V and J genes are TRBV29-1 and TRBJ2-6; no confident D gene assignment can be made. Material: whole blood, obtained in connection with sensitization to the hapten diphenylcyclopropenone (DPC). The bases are TGCAGCGTCTCCGACGGAAGCTCTGGGGCCAACGTCCTGACTTTC. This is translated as CSVSDGSSGANVLTF.